This T cell receptor beta chain was retrieved from a study of fetal regulatory T cell absence and autoimmunity. Study-level background: Exocrine pancreas autoimmunity occurred in IPEX patients lacking clinical diabetes. Points from the study as a whole: Compared with cord blood, pancreas showed oligoclonal TCR enrichment, some clones over 80-fold.

V was clipped by 3 bases and J by 6 bases, with 15 bases between them. Germline-derived CDR1 and CDR2 are KGHSH and LQKENI. The CDR3 loop spans 16 amino acids. Measured with immunoSEQ multiplex PCR; TCRdb has only the in-frame clones, and not every one. The sample holds about 95,000 clones, approximately 75% seen once. For this clone: What it binds is unknown.

This TCR came from a male donor with IPEX syndrome. Sequenced sample: pancreas tissue. The chain couples TRBV18 to TRBJ1-6, with no clear D. CDR3 sequence: CASSPNYPRINSPLHF. The CDR3 DNA reads as TGTGCCAGCTCACCGAACTATCCACGGATTAATTCACCCCTCCACTTT.